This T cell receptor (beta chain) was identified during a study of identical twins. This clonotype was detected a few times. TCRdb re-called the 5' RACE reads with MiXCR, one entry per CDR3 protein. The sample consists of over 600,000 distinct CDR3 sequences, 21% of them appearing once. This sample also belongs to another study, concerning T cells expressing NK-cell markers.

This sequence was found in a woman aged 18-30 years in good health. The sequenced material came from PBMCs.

CDR3: CASSFKGPRYEQYF. In DNA form, the CDR3 reads TGTGCCAGCAGCTTCAAGGGGCCAAGATACGAGCAGTACTTC. The chain recombines TRBV7-3 with TRBJ2-7, with TRBD1 as a possible D gene (5 bases). Deletions cut 3 bases from V and 4 bases from J, with 13 bases between. The CDR3 runs to 14 residues. Germline V gene sequence: CDR1 SGHTA, CDR2 FQGTGA.